A single sample gave rise to the 27 T cell receptor beta chains below, sequenced in a study of control samples from healthy donors and cancer patients. Sequenced by immunoSEQ multiplex PCR; TCRdb stores in-frame clones only, minus some. Of approximately 150,000 clones listed, around 94% are singletons. Sequences were obtained from blood. Source of these receptors: a man aged 35-49 years in good health.

This chain joins TRBV11-2 and TRBJ2-2; D is possibly TRBD1 or TRBD2 (6 bases each). The CDR3 is 17 residues long. Germline-derived CDR1 and CDR2 are SGHAT and FQNNGV. Trimming cost V 5 bases and J 0 bases, with 16 bases left between them. CDR3 amino acids: CASSLGGFTANTGELFF. Here the CDR3 DNA reads TGTGCCAGCAGCCTGGGGGGCTTCACCGCGAACACCGGGGAGCTGTTTTTT.

V gene TRBV11-2 combines with J gene TRBJ2-2; 8 bases match TRBD1. Trimming cost V 5 bases and J 4 bases; bases outside gene matches: 3. In germline, CDR1 is SGHAT, CDR2 FQNNGV. The CDR3 sequence is 14 residues long. CDR3 region: CASSQTGVTGELFF. Here the CDR3 DNA reads TGTGCCAGCAGCCAGACAGGGGTCACCGGGGAGCTGTTTTTT.

This clone appeared a single time. The V gene is TRBV4-3, the J gene TRBJ2-7; D unclear. V lost 0 bases, J lost 0 bases, and 6 bases lay in between. The CDR3 consists of 14 residues. Germline CDR1 reads LGHNA; CDR2 reads YSLEER. CDR3 DNA: TGCGCCAGCAGCCAAGAACACGGCTCCTACGAGCAGTACTTC. Its translation: CASSQEHGSYEQYF.

In the case of this clone: One junction end does not reproduce the germline sequence, and a read error may be involved. The V call is TRBV3-1 (or the pseudogene TRBV3-2), the J call TRBJ1-6; D gene ambiguous. CDR1 and CDR2 (germline): LGHDT, YNNKEL (reference sequence). The CDR3 is made up of 14 amino acids. Here the CDR3 DNA reads TGTGCCAGCAGCGGAGTAACCTACAATTCACCCCTCCACTTT. This sequence encodes CASSGVTYNSPLHF.

V and J are TRBV7-9 and TRBJ1-2; 7 bases are a match to TRBD1. Germline V gene data show CDR1 as SEHNR and CDR2 as FQNEAQ (reference sequence). V shed 5 bases, J shed 4 bases, and the junction held 4 bases outside the gene matches. The CDR3 spans 13 residues. As DNA, the CDR3 is TGTGCCAGCAGCGAGGGACAGCTCTATGGCTACACCTTC. It codes for CASSEGQLYGYTF.

This sequence joins TRBV11-3 and TRBJ2-2; 10 bases match TRBD1. The CDR3 loop spans 13 amino acids. CDR1 is SGHNT, CDR2 YENEEA, per germline. After removal of 6 bases from V and 9 bases from J, the junction contained 4 bases not matched to a gene. CDR3 sequence reads: CASSKTGGRELFF. CDR3 in DNA: TGTGCCAGCAGTAAGACAGGGGGCAGGGAGCTGTTTTTT.

The chain joins TRBV4-1 to TRBJ1-1; a weak D match, TRBD1 (5 bases). This CDR3 has 15 amino acids. V lost 2 bases to trimming and J lost 5 bases, with 15 bases between them. The V gene's germline CDR1 is MGHRA and CDR2 YSYEKL. The CDR3 region has the DNA TGCGCCAGCAGCCAAATGACAGTCAAGGGGACTGAAGCTTTCTTT. Encoded protein: CASSQMTVKGTEAFF.

The chain is built from TRBV28 and TRBJ1-5; no clear D. Germline V lookup: CDR1 MDHEN, CDR2 SYDVKM. The CDR3 runs 13 residues. The V end was cut by 7 bases, the J end by 1 base, with 8 bases between. CDR3 in amino acids: CASTGRSNQPQHF. The CDR3 coding sequence is TGTGCCAGCACCGGGAGGAGCAATCAGCCCCAGCATTTT.

As DNA, the CDR3 is TGTGCCAGCAGCTTACGGAAACTAGCGGGCCACATGAACACCGGGGAGCTGTTTTTT. Protein product: CASSLRKLAGHMNTGELFF. The chain is built from TRBV7-9 and TRBJ2-2; TRBD2 aligns across 9 bases. Germline V gives CDR1 SEHNR, CDR2 FQNEAQ (reference sequence). V shed 2 bases, J shed 1 base, and the junction held 11 bases outside the gene matches. This CDR3 is 19 amino acids long.

V usage is TRBV11-2 and J usage is TRBJ2-7; 10 nucleotides match TRBD2. CDR3 size: 15 residues. The ends lost 2 bases at V and 0 bases at J; junction bases unmatched: 1. CDR1 is SGHAT and CDR2 is FQNNGV in the germline V gene. CDR3 in amino acids: CASSLLAGGSYEQYF. DNA for the CDR3: TGTGCCAGCAGCTTATTAGCGGGGGGCTCCTACGAGCAGTACTTC.

The chain is built from TRBV18 and TRBJ1-4; 10 nucleotides line up with TRBD1. Trimming at V came to 5 bases and at J to 7 bases, leaving 16 bases not matched to a gene. Germline CDR1 KGHSH, CDR2 LQKENI. CDR3 length: 18 amino acids. The CDR3 loop reads CASSSSLDRGIIVEKLFF. The CDR3 bases are TGTGCCAGCTCATCATCCTTGGACAGGGGGATAATTGTTGAAAAACTGTTTTTT.

DNA of the CDR3: TGCAGCGTCCCAGTAGGACAGGGAGGCTACACCTTC. This gives the protein CSVPVGQGGYTF. The V and J genes are TRBV29-1 and TRBJ1-2; 8 positions match TRBD1. The V segment lost 6 bases and the J segment 8 bases; nucleotides outside the gene matches: 8. This CDR3 has 12 residues. In germline, CDR1 is SQVTM, CDR2 ANQGSEA.

The V gene is TRBV4-3, the J gene TRBJ1-1; possible D gene TRBD1, 6 bases. Trimming pared 0 bases from V and 0 bases from J, leaving 11 bases between. Germline V gene data show CDR1 as LGHNA and CDR2 as YSLEER. The CDR3 has 16 residues. The CDR3, as DNA: TGCGCCAGCAGCCAAGAAGGGGGTACCCTGAACACTGAAGCTTTCTTT. Translation gives CASSQEGGTLNTEAFF.

This chain uses TRBV12-3 or TRBV12-4 with TRBJ1-2; D is ambiguous. Trimming cost V 6 bases and J 7 bases, with 12 bases left between them. This CDR3 is built from 12 residues. In nucleotides, the CDR3 is TGTGCCAGCAGAGCAGGTGTCTTTGGCTACACCTTC. Translating gives CASRAGVFGYTF.

This clone was seen once. CDR3: CASSYSPGDGYEQYF. The CDR3 nucleotides read TGTGCCAGCAGTTACTCCCCAGGGGACGGATACGAGCAGTACTTC. The V and J genes are TRBV6-5 and TRBJ2-7; weak D call: TRBD1 (6 bases). V lost 0 bases and J 4 bases, leaving 13 bases between the germline ends. This CDR3 contains 15 residues. The germline V gene encodes CDR1 MNHEY and CDR2 SVGAGI.

The gene calls are TRBV14 and TRBJ2-1; 12 nucleotides align to TRBD2. The germline V gene has CDR1 SGHDN and CDR2 FVKESK. The CDR3 totals 15 residues. J lost 7 bases, V lost 3 bases, and 4 bases had no gene match. CDR3 region: CASSQRLAGENEQFF. CDR3 sequence (DNA): TGTGCCAGCAGCCAGCGACTAGCGGGGGAAAATGAGCAGTTCTTC.

The chain couples TRBV25-1 to TRBJ2-3, with 8 positions matching TRBD2. This CDR3 contains 15 residues. In germline, CDR1 is MGHDK, CDR2 SYGVNS. The V gene end was trimmed by 7 bases and the J gene end by 3 bases; junction bases not matched to a gene: 9. The CDR3, as DNA: TGTGCCAGCACCCTAACGGGCGGGAGGACAGATACGCAGTATTTT. It yields the protein CASTLTGGRTDTQYF.

V usage is TRBV4-1 and J usage is TRBJ1-1; 9 bases line up with TRBD1. Germline values: CDR1 MGHRA, CDR2 YSYEKL. V was pared by 1 base and J by 4 bases, with 4 bases of the junction left unmatched. The CDR3 is 15 amino acids. In DNA form, the CDR3 reads TGCGCCAGCAGCCAAGTAGGGACAGGGAGCACTGAAGCTTTCTTT. Amino acid sequence: CASSQVGTGSTEAFF.

The rearrangement links TRBV19 to TRBJ1-4; D remains unclear. CDR3 length equals 12 residues. Trimming shortened V by 7 bases and J by 14 bases, and 17 bases separated the two germline ends. Germline assignment: CDR1 LNHDA and CDR2 SQIVND (reference sequence). Here the CDR3 reads CASNTRASPLFF. The DNA for the CDR3 is TGTGCCAGTAACACCCGGGCCTCCCCCCTGTTTTTT.

The chain employs TRBV4-2 and TRBJ1-3; tentatively, D is TRBD1 (5 bases). Germline CDR1 is LGHNA and CDR2 is YNFKEQ. The CDR3 consists of 18 residues. V was trimmed by 0 bases and J by 5 bases, leaving 20 bases between them. The CDR3: CASSQDWGDRTRRNTIYF. CDR3 DNA sequence: TGTGCCAGCAGCCAAGATTGGGGGGATCGAACCCGCCGAAACACCATATATTTT.

V and J are TRBV6-1 and TRBJ2-7; D is unclear. CDR1 and CDR2 from the germline V gene are MNHNS and SASEGT. The CDR3 sequence is 11 residues long. Deletions cut 1 base from V and 5 bases from J, with 3 bases between. CDR3 amino acids: CASSEGDEQYF. The CDR3 bases are TGTGCCAGCAGTGAAGGCGACGAGCAGTACTTC.

The rearrangement joins TRBV10-3 to TRBJ2-7, with TRBD1 matching 9 bases. This CDR3 comprises 15 residues. Germline CDR1 is ENHRY and CDR2 is SYGVKD. Germline trimming cut 1 base from V and 6 bases from J; bases unmatched to any gene: 7. The chain's CDR3 is CAISELGQGKSEQYF. CDR3 DNA sequence: TGTGCCATCAGTGAGTTAGGACAGGGGAAGAGCGAGCAGTACTTC.

The V call is TRBV28, the J call TRBJ1-5; 7 bases align to TRBD1. Trimming cost V 8 bases and J 0 bases; bases outside gene matches: 1. CDR3 size: 13 residues. Germline CDR1 MDHEN, CDR2 SYDVKM. The CDR3 is CASGTVSNQPQHF. The DNA for the CDR3 is TGTGCCAGCGGGACAGTTAGCAATCAGCCCCAGCATTTT. Filled out from reference TRBV28 and TRBJ1-5, the complete variable domain reads DVKVTQSSRYLVKRTGEKVFLECVQDMDHENMFWYRQDPGLGLRLIYFSYDVKMKEKGDIPEGYSVSREKKERFSLILESASTNQTSMYLCASGTVSNQPQHFGDGTRLSIL.

The chain has TRBV27 and TRBJ1-5; D might be TRBD1 (5 bases). The germline V gene encodes CDR1 MNHEY and CDR2 SMNVEV (reference sequence). V was cut by 6 bases and J by 6 bases, with 15 bases left in between. CDR3 length: 14 residues. As DNA, the CDR3 is TGTGCCAGCAGAACGAGGGGTGTTGGTCAGCCCCAGCATTTT. The encoded protein is CASRTRGVGQPQHF.

The V call is TRBV5-6, the J call TRBJ1-1, with TRBD1 matching 7 bases. The V gene end was trimmed by 4 bases and the J gene end by 1 base; junction bases not matched to a gene: 7. The germline gives CDR1 SGHDT, CDR2 YYEEEE. The CDR3 totals 15 residues. The CDR3 region is CASSRSYRGNTEAFF. CDR3 DNA: TGTGCCAGCAGCCGCAGTTACAGGGGGAACACTGAAGCTTTCTTT. Variable domain in full (rest from reference TRBV5-6 and TRBJ1-1): DAGVTQSPTHLIKTRGQQVTLRCSPKSGHDTVSWYQQALGQGPQFIFQYYEEEERQRGNFPDRFSGHQFPNYSSELNVNALLLGDSALYLCASSRSYRGNTEAFFGQGTRLTVV.

The gene calls are TRBV4-1 and TRBJ2-2, with 7 positions matching TRBD1. V was pared by 1 base and J by 5 bases, with 10 bases of the junction left unmatched. Germline loops: CDR1 MGHRA, CDR2 YSYEKL. There are 17 residues in the CDR3. CDR3 sequence (DNA): TGCGCCAGCAGCCAAGTAAAAGGGACAGATAAGACCGGGGAGCTGTTTTTT. This gives the protein CASSQVKGTDKTGELFF.

The count of this clone is one. The chain recombines TRBV9 with TRBJ2-5; D uncertain. The length of the CDR3 is 14 residues. Trimming left V 0 bases short and J 1 base short, with 7 bases between. CDR1 and CDR2 from the germline V gene are SGDLS and YYNGEE. CDR3 loop: CASSVETTQETQYF. CDR3 sequence (DNA): TGTGCCAGCAGCGTAGAGACGACCCAAGAGACCCAGTACTTC. Together with reference TRBV9 and TRBJ2-5, the CDR3 gives the full variable domain: DSGVTQTPKHLITATGQRVTLRCSPRSGDLSVYWYQQSLDQGLQFLIQYYNGEERAKGNILERFSAQQFPDLHSELNLSSLELGDSALYFCASSVETTQETQYFGPGTRLLVL.